The present entry profiles one T cell receptor (beta chain) with its context. TCRdb's table, derived via immunoSEQ multiplex PCR, lists solely in-frame clones and lacks some. The table shows 35,000 to 50,000 clones, with roughly 85% occurring only once. This sample was taken from a study of blood T cell repertoires in COVID-19. The germline V gene has CDR1 MGHDK and CDR2 SYGVNS. The CDR3 consists of 18 residues. Trimming at V came to 6 bases and at J to 2 bases, leaving 12 bases not matched to a gene. This clonotype originated in a woman between 70 and 85 years old with acute or convalescent COVID-19. The rearrangement joins TRBV25-1 to TRBJ2-2; 10 bases are a match to TRBD2. Specimen: peripheral blood. In DNA form, the CDR3 reads TGTGCCAGCAGCGATACTAGCGGGAACTGGGCCAACACCGGGGAGCTGTTTTTT. Translating it yields CASSDTSGNWANTGELFF.